The clone carrying this TCR beta chain was observed a single time. Its antigen is not known. The V gene's germline CDR1 is MNHEY and CDR2 SVGEGT. Germline trimming cut 5 bases from V and 3 bases from J; bases unmatched to any gene: 6. This CDR3 has 14 residues. The data were taken from a study of T cell responses to AZD1222 COVID-19 vaccine. Study conclusions and caveats: With two AZD1222 doses given, Spike-specific TCR breadth and depth both rose. Researchers took repertoire samples only after the peak T cell response had come.

Repertoires were generated with immunoSEQ multiplex PCR, while TCRdb's copy carries only in-frame clones and drops some. The profile covers 140,000 to 150,000 clones, with roughly 93% appearing a single time and 12% taken by the ten largest. This sample comprised peripheral blood, obtained after recovery from COVID-19. This chain links TRBV6-2 or TRBV6-3 with TRBJ2-7; TRBD1 matches 8 bases. The receptor comes from an adult who had recovered from COVID-19. This CDR3 reads CASSTRDRRYEQYF. The CDR3 DNA reads as TGTGCCAGCAGTACCCGGGACAGGCGCTACGAGCAGTACTTC.